The 29 T cell receptor beta chains below come from one sample, sequenced in a study of T cells in Graves' hyperthyroidism and ophthalmopathy (dated by TCRdb to about 2019). The library was prepared using multiplex PCR. Sequencing was performed on an Illumina HiSeq 2000. The TCR beta CDR3 regions were amplified from RNA transcripts. The TCR CDR3 was subjected to a first round of RT-PCR using the HTBI primer set and the Qiagen OneStep RT-PCR kit. TCRdb handled the public reads itself, with Q25 trimming in fastp and clone calling in MiXCR, and kept productive beta chains. CDR3 protein sequences are deduplicated, and each keeps its most common genes and DNA. The table for this sample lists hundreds of thousands of distinct CDR3 sequences; approximately 15% of them were counted only once. The top ten hold roughly 10% of the sample. The specimen sequenced was blood. These receptors came from a woman between 18 and 29 years old with Graves' hyperthyroidism.

This clonotype occurred many times. This rearrangement joins TRBV3-1 to TRBJ1-1; perhaps TRBD1 as D (5 bases). Trimming left V 0 bases short and J 4 bases short, with 12 bases between. CDR1 is LGHDT, CDR2 YNNKEL, per germline (reference sequence). This CDR3 spans 15 amino acids. CDR3 DNA: TGTGCCAGCAGCCAAGATATGGGGGTAAGCACTGAAGCTTTCTTT. Amino acid sequence: CASSQDMGVSTEAFF.

This clonotype was seen repeatedly, ten times or more. The gene calls are TRBV5-1 and TRBJ1-2; 8 bases agree with TRBD1. There are 14 residues in the CDR3. Germline trimming cut 4 bases from V and 3 bases from J; bases unmatched to any gene: 5. Germline V gene sequence: CDR1 SGHRS, CDR2 YFSETQ. As DNA, the CDR3 is TGCGCCAGCAGCCCAGGGACAGGTTACTATGGCTACACCTTC. This translates into CASSPGTGYYGYTF.

The table lists this clonotype with many counts. This chain joins TRBV3-1 and TRBJ1-2, with D unclear. Germline V gene lookup returns CDR1 LGHDT and CDR2 YNNKEL (reference sequence). V gave up 1 base and J gave up 3 bases, with 12 bases separating them. The length of the CDR3 is 15 residues. The CDR3 bases are TGTGCCAGCAGCCAAGGCTTGCAGGTTTACTATGGCTACACCTTC. As protein: CASSQGLQVYYGYTF.

This clonotype has a handful of counts. This sequence joins TRBV2 and TRBJ1-1, with D unclear. Trimming left V 0 bases short and J 0 bases short, with 11 bases between. From germline, CDR1 is SNHLY and CDR2 FYNNEI. The CDR3 runs to 16 residues. The CDR3 spells CASSEARDTLNTEAFF. For the CDR3, the DNA is TGTGCCAGCAGTGAAGCCCGAGACACCCTGAACACTGAAGCTTTCTTT.

This clonotype was seen repeatedly, ten times or more. V is TRBV7-9 and J is TRBJ2-5; perhaps TRBD1 as D (5 bases). CDR1 SEHNR and CDR2 FQNEAQ come from the germline V gene (reference sequence). The CDR3 loop spans 14 amino acids. Trimming removed 4 bases at V and 3 bases at J, with 12 bases between. For the CDR3, the DNA is TGTGCCAGCAGCTCGTCAGGGTGGGAAGAGACCCAGTACTTC. Protein product: CASSSSGWEETQYF.

About this clonotype: Since the CDR3 does not end with the conserved phenylalanine or tryptophan, this likely comes from a read error. This sequence joins TRBV5-1 and TRBJ1-5; tentatively, D is TRBD1 (6 bases). In germline, CDR1 is SGHRS, CDR2 YFSETQ. The length of the CDR3 is 15 residues. CDR3 sequence: CPSSEDSWSNQPQHL. The DNA for the CDR3 is TGCCCCAGCAGCGAGGACAGTTGGAGCAATCAGCCCCAGCATTTA.

The CDR3 sequence: CASRPNREGGYTF. CDR3 coding DNA: TGTGCCAGCAGGCCAAACAGGGAGGGGGGCTACACCTTC. The V and J genes are TRBV7-2 and TRBJ1-2; D possibly corresponds to TRBD1 (6 bases). The CDR3 loop spans 13 amino acids. V lost 6 bases, J lost 8 bases, and 16 bases lay in between. Germline V gives CDR1 SGHTA, CDR2 FQGNSA.

CDR3 region: CASSPQQGWDNEQFF. The CDR3 coding sequence is TGTGCCAGCTCACCACAACAGGGTTGGGACAATGAGCAGTTCTTC. This sequence joins TRBV18 and TRBJ2-1; the D gene is possibly TRBD1 (6 bases). Between the trimmed V and J ends, which lost 1 base and 5 bases, there was a span of 12 bases. CDR3 length equals 15 residues. Germline CDR1 KGHSH, CDR2 LQKENI.

This clonotype has ten or more counts. This chain links TRBV30 with TRBJ1-2, with a tentative D call TRBD1 (5 bases). This CDR3 spans 14 amino acids. V lost 5 bases and J 1 base, leaving 14 bases between the germline ends. The germline gives CDR1 GTSNPN, CDR2 SVGIG (reference sequence). CDR3 sequence reads: CAWDFGTVNYGYTF. CDR3 nucleotides: TGTGCCTGGGACTTCGGGACGGTTAACTATGGCTACACCTTC.

This clonotype was recorded many times. V is TRBV6-2 or TRBV6-3 and J is TRBJ2-7; tentative D call: TRBD2 (5 bases). The CDR3 is 15 residues long. Germline assignment: CDR1 MNHEY and CDR2 SVGEGT. Between the trimmed V and J ends, which lost 6 bases and 1 base, there was a span of 16 bases. The CDR3 sequence: CASRITLGSSYEQYF. The CDR3 bases are TGTGCCAGCAGGATTACACTAGGATCGTCCTACGAGCAGTACTTC.

This clonotype was detected only a few times. The V call is TRBV30, the J call TRBJ2-5; D remains ambiguous. CDR1 is GTSNPN and CDR2 is SVGIG in the germline V gene (reference sequence). Trimming stripped 2 bases from V and 4 bases from J, with 17 bases between. The CDR3 consists of 15 residues. In DNA, the CDR3 is TGTGCCTGGAGTAAATGGGAAGGGAAGGGAGAGACCCAGTACTTC. It is translated as CAWSKWEGKGETQYF.

A few counts support this clonotype. The rearrangement joins TRBV20-1 to TRBJ1-1; perhaps TRBD1 as D (5 bases). The CDR3 is 17 residues long. The V gene's germline CDR1 is DFQATT and CDR2 SNEGSKA (reference sequence). Between the trimmed V and J ends, which lost 3 bases and 5 bases, there was a span of 25 bases. In nucleotides, the CDR3 is TGCAGTGCTAGGGCACTGGGGTGGGCCAGCGGGGGGACTGAAGCTTTCTTT. Protein product: CSARALGWASGGTEAFF.

This clonotype was counted at least ten times. The chain is built from TRBV28 and TRBJ2-3; D is undetermined. The CDR3 covers 11 residues. Germline CDR1 is MDHEN and CDR2 is SYDVKM. Deletions cut 3 bases from V and 10 bases from J, with 8 bases between. The CDR3 spells CASSFYGAQYF. CDR3 sequence (DNA): TGTGCCAGCAGTTTCTACGGTGCGCAGTATTTT.

This clonotype was observed many times. The DNA of the CDR3 is TGTGCCTGGGCGGGACAGGGGACTCAGCCCCAGCATTTT. This sequence encodes CAWAGQGTQPQHF. This chain joins TRBV30 and TRBJ1-5; 10 positions agree with TRBD1. V shed 5 bases, J shed 6 bases, and the junction held 4 bases outside the gene matches. This CDR3 has 13 amino acids. Germline V gene sequence: CDR1 GTSNPN, CDR2 SVGIG (reference sequence).

This clonotype was counted between two and nine times. The chain combines TRBV19 with TRBJ2-1, with 9 bases aligning to TRBD1. The length of the CDR3 is 15 residues. The germline gives CDR1 LNHDA, CDR2 SQIVND (reference sequence). J was trimmed by 7 bases and V by 8 bases; bases with no gene match: 12. CDR3 region: CASLDGLGQGNEQFF. DNA of the CDR3: TGTGCCAGTCTCGATGGTCTGGGACAGGGAAATGAGCAGTTCTTC.

This clonotype has at least ten counts. The chain links TRBV30 to TRBJ1-3; TRBD1 matches 7 bases. The CDR3 is 16 residues long. J lost 5 bases, V lost 4 bases, and 14 bases had no gene match. In germline, CDR1 is GTSNPN, CDR2 SVGIG (reference sequence). CDR3 nucleotides: TGTGCCTGGAACCGAGATAGACAGGGATCGAGAAACACCATATATTTT. Its translation is CAWNRDRQGSRNTIYF.

This clonotype was observed at least ten times. This chain connects TRBV2 to TRBJ2-3; the D gene is possibly TRBD1 (10 bases). Germline V gene sequence: CDR1 SNHLY, CDR2 FYNNEI. This CDR3 contains 18 residues. V was pared by 5 bases and J by 4 bases, with 25 bases between. This CDR3 reads CASSLRLSGGTGADTQYF. Written as DNA, the CDR3 is TGTGCCAGCAGTCTCCGACTAAGCGGGGGGACAGGGGCAGATACGCAGTATTTT.

The V call is TRBV2, the J call TRBJ2-1; D unresolved. Germline CDR1 and CDR2: SNHLY and FYNNEI. The CDR3 runs 15 residues. Trimming shortened V by 1 base and J by 10 bases, and 17 bases separated the two germline ends. CDR3 residues: CASSEVVEALWEQFF. CDR3 bases: TGTGCCAGCAGTGAAGTGGTAGAGGCGCTTTGGGAGCAGTTCTTC.

The chain uses TRBV6-5 and TRBJ2-4; 7 positions match TRBD1. The trim removed 0 bases at V and 7 bases at J, leaving 9 bases unmatched. The CDR3 sequence is 16 residues long. Germline CDR1 reads MNHEY; CDR2 reads SVGAGI. CDR3 DNA sequence: TGTGCCAGCAGTTACTCGAACAGGGGAAGGGATAACATTCAGTACTTC. Its translation is CASSYSNRGRDNIQYF.

About this clonotype: Mismatch with germline at one junction end may stem from a read error. V is TRBV6-5 and J is TRBJ1-1; no clear D gene. The CDR3 is 13 residues long. Germline CDR1 and CDR2: MNHEY and SVGAGI. CDR3 protein: CVSSYSTNTEAFF. The CDR3 nucleotides read TGTGTCAGCAGTTACTCGACGAACACTGAAGCTTTCTTT.

The table lists this clonotype with many counts. This chain joins TRBV12-3 or TRBV12-4 and TRBJ2-3; 11 bases fit TRBD2. V lost 5 bases and J lost 6; bases outside the gene matches: 25. CDR3 length: 21 residues. CDR3 in amino acids: CASSPPPGQWPGASGRDTQYF. In DNA form, the CDR3 reads TGTGCCAGCAGTCCCCCTCCGGGACAGTGGCCCGGGGCTAGCGGGAGGGATACGCAGTATTTT.

The chain recombines TRBV9 with TRBJ2-1; 10 bases match TRBD2. Germline V CDR1 and CDR2: SGDLS, YYNGEE. Losses at the gene ends were 4 bases for V and 8 bases for J; bases not matched to a gene: 15. The CDR3 loop spans 17 amino acids. The CDR3 DNA reads TGTGCCAGCAGCCTACAGAAGCAGCGGGAGGGCCTCGATGAGCAGTTCTTC. This sequence encodes CASSLQKQREGLDEQFF.

The chain joins TRBV15 to TRBJ2-5, with a tentative D call TRBD1 (6 bases). With 4 bases removed from V and 0 bases from J, the gap between germline ends came to 21 bases. Germline CDR1 reads LNHNV; CDR2 reads YYDKDF (reference sequence). The CDR3 is 18 amino acids. DNA of the CDR3: TGTGCCACCAGCATCCACCCCGGACAGACCAAATACCAAGAGACCCAGTACTTC. This codes for CATSIHPGQTKYQETQYF.

This rearrangement joins TRBV11-2 to TRBJ2-1; 14 bases agree with TRBD2. There are 17 residues in the CDR3. The V gene end was trimmed by 5 bases and the J gene end by 6 bases; junction bases not matched to a gene: 9. Germline assignment: CDR1 SGHAT and CDR2 FQNNGV. The CDR3 DNA reads TGTGCCAGCAGCCCGACTAGCGGGAGGGCGGGAAGCAATGAGCAGTTCTTC. It encodes CASSPTSGRAGSNEQFF.

The chain links TRBV5-4 to TRBJ1-2; D might be TRBD1 (6 bases). V shed 5 bases and J shed 3 bases, with 17 bases lying between them. Germline loops: CDR1 SGHNT, CDR2 YYREEE (reference sequence). The CDR3 has 15 amino acids. In DNA form, the CDR3 reads TGTGCCAGCAGTTCCTCTCAGGGGAATCACTATGGCTACACCTTC. This translates into CASSSSQGNHYGYTF.

In this sample, this clonotype turned up many times. This chain connects TRBV30 to TRBJ1-2; D is possibly TRBD1 (5 bases). Trimming shortened V by 0 bases and J by 4 bases, and 18 bases separated the two germline ends. The CDR3 is made up of 16 amino acids. Germline CDR1 is GTSNPN and CDR2 is SVGIG (reference sequence). As DNA, the CDR3 is TGTGCCTGGAGTGTCTCAAGATCGGGGGGGTTCTATGGCTACACCTTC. It codes for CAWSVSRSGGFYGYTF.

This clonotype was counted many times. This CDR3 reads CASSRASGSDTYEQYF. CDR3 bases: TGTGCCAGCAGTAGGGCTAGCGGGAGTGATACCTACGAGCAGTACTTC. The rearrangement links TRBV12-3 or TRBV12-4 to TRBJ2-7; 10 bases agree with TRBD2. This CDR3 is built from 16 residues. V dropped 5 bases and J dropped 2; count of bases not matched to a gene: 9.

This clonotype was found a few times. V gene TRBV4-1 combines with J gene TRBJ1-3; perhaps TRBD1 as D (5 bases). V lost 1 base and J lost 0, with 10 bases in between. Germline CDR1 is MGHRA and CDR2 is YSYEKL. The CDR3 has 16 amino acids. This CDR3 is CASSQVGDYSGNTIYF. CDR3 in DNA: TGCGCCAGCAGCCAAGTGGGGGATTACTCTGGAAACACCATATATTTT.

The chain has TRBV20-1 and TRBJ1-4; TRBD1 matches 8 bases. The CDR3 covers 12 residues. Germline loops: CDR1 DFQATT, CDR2 SNEGSKA (reference sequence). Trimming cost V 6 bases and J 7 bases; bases outside gene matches: 4. The CDR3 nucleotides read TGCAGTGCCGCAGGGGGCGGTGAAAAACTGTTTTTT. This sequence encodes CSAAGGGEKLFF.